The 21 T cell receptor beta chains in this list originate from one sample, sequenced in a study of T cell repertoires in cytomegalovirus infection. TCRdb used MiXCR to reprocess the reads, holding one entry per CDR3 protein. The sample holds about 70,000 distinct CDR3 sequences, 20% seen once. Their recognized antigens are unknown. Sample: CD8+ T cells from cultured PBMCs, taken from culture after CMV antigen stimulation. The receptor source for this set is a human donor in good health (CMV status not recorded). Some clones in this sample may be carry-over from other donors' samples.

This clonotype has only a few counts. This chain joins TRBV19 and TRBJ2-7; 7 bases fit TRBD1. The germline gives CDR1 LNHDA, CDR2 SQIVND (reference sequence). J was trimmed by 3 bases and V by 5 bases; bases with no gene match: 4. This CDR3 spans 13 amino acids. The CDR3 loop is CASSLTGNYEQYF. The CDR3 DNA reads as TGTGCCAGTAGTTTGACAGGGAACTACGAGCAGTACTTC.

The chain has TRBV19 and TRBJ1-2; TRBD1 matches at 7 bases. V shed 4 bases, J shed 2 bases, and the junction held 7 bases outside the gene matches. The germline CDR1 and CDR2 sequences are LNHDA and SQIVND (reference sequence). This CDR3 is 15 amino acids long. The CDR3 DNA reads as TGTGCCAGTAGTACAACAGGGGCAGTCAACTATGGCTACACCTTC. It specifies CASSTTGAVNYGYTF.

J is TRBJ1-5 and V is TRBV7-8; the D is unclear. This CDR3 has 14 residues. V lost 1 base to trimming and J lost 5 bases, with 9 bases between them. Germline lookup yields CDR1 SGHVS and CDR2 FQNEAQ. The CDR3 DNA follows: TGTGCCAGCAGCTTAGATGAAGAGTATCAGCCCCAGCATTTT. It is translated as CASSLDEEYQPQHF.

V usage is TRBV4-2 and J usage is TRBJ1-1; perhaps TRBD1 as D (5 bases). Germline CDR1 reads LGHNA; CDR2 reads YNFKEQ. The CDR3 sequence is 14 residues long. Trimming removed 3 bases from V and 5 bases from J, with 13 bases in between. CDR3 bases: TGTGCCAGCAGCCAGACCTCAGGGAAAACTGAAGCTTTCTTT. Translated: CASSQTSGKTEAFF.

A few counts support this clonotype. The chain joins TRBV29-1 to TRBJ1-2; 7 bases agree with TRBD1. J gave up 2 bases and V 7 bases, and 7 bases lay outside the gene matches. The germline V gene encodes CDR1 SQVTM and CDR2 ANQGSEA. The CDR3 contains 13 residues. CDR3 nucleotides: TGCAGCGCCCGGGACAGTCGAAACTATGGCTACACCTTC. This encodes CSARDSRNYGYTF.

This rearrangement joins TRBV7-6 to TRBJ2-7; 7 nucleotides align to TRBD2. CDR3 length equals 13 residues. Unmatched junction bases numbered 2, after V lost 5 bases and J lost 1 base. Germline CDR1 is SGHVS and CDR2 is FNYEAQ. This CDR3 is CASSQGGSYEQYF. In DNA form, the CDR3 reads TGTGCCAGCAGCCAGGGAGGGTCCTACGAGCAGTACTTC.

The chain joins TRBV7-6 to TRBJ2-5; 7 bases align to TRBD1. Germline V lookup: CDR1 SGHVS, CDR2 FNYEAQ. Trimming took 1 base from V and 0 from J; bases not matched to a gene: 8. The CDR3 is made up of 17 amino acids. CDR3 sequence (DNA): TGTGCCAGCAGCTTAGAATTAGGCAGGGGGTACCAAGAGACCCAGTACTTC. It encodes CASSLELGRGYQETQYF.

The chain joins TRBV6-2 or TRBV6-3 to TRBJ2-7, with unresolved D. CDR1 is MNHEY, CDR2 SVGEGT, per germline. The CDR3 spans 13 residues. The germline V and J ends were trimmed by 2 bases and 4 bases, with 9 bases remaining between them. CDR3 nucleotide sequence: TGTGCCAGCAGTTACGTCCGACAATACGAGCAGTACTTC. Its protein product is CASSYVRQYEQYF.

V gene TRBV7-2 combines with J gene TRBJ1-5; D not resolved. Germline V gene lookup returns CDR1 SGHTA and CDR2 FQGNSA. The CDR3 has 14 residues. The V end was cut by 1 base, the J end by 2 bases, with 6 bases between. CDR3 protein: CASSLDSRNQPQHF. As DNA, the CDR3 is TGTGCCAGCAGCTTAGACAGCCGCAATCAGCCCCAGCATTTT.

This clonotype has just a few counts. This sequence joins TRBV2 and TRBJ2-1; tentative D call: TRBD1 (6 bases). The germline gives CDR1 SNHLY, CDR2 FYNNEI. The CDR3 spans 12 residues. V was cut by 8 bases and J by 8 bases, with 13 bases left in between. The CDR3 spells CASPDRSDEQFF. The CDR3 region has the DNA TGTGCCAGCCCGGACAGATCCGATGAGCAGTTCTTC.

This clonotype was picked up a small number of times. This rearrangement joins TRBV4-3 to TRBJ2-1; tentatively, D is TRBD2 (5 bases). The CDR3 consists of 15 residues. Between the trimmed V and J ends, which lost 0 bases and 7 bases, there was a span of 13 bases. Germline V gives CDR1 LGHNA, CDR2 YSLEER. The DNA for the CDR3 is TGCGCCAGCAGCCAAGAAGGAGGCGTAGGGAATGAGCAGTTCTTC. Translated, it gives CASSQEGGVGNEQFF.

The J gene is TRBJ1-4, the V gene TRBV28; 7 bases are a match to TRBD1. With V trimmed by 9 bases and J by 7 bases, 11 bases remained unmatched. The CDR3 length is 14 residues. Germline CDR1 is MDHEN and CDR2 is SYDVKM. The CDR3 DNA reads TGTGCCAGTTACCCGGGCTACAGGGGTGAAAAACTGTTTTTT. It codes for CASYPGYRGEKLFF.

The V call is TRBV12-3 or TRBV12-4, the J call TRBJ2-3; TRBD2 is a possible D gene (7 bases). The CDR3 totals 15 residues. Trimming took 5 bases from V and 4 from J, leaving 16 bases between them. DNA of the CDR3: TGTGCCAGCAGTCGGGGGGCAGAAAATTCAGATACGCAGTATTTT. Amino acids: CASSRGAENSDTQYF.

The chain employs TRBV7-2 and TRBJ2-5; tentatively, D is TRBD1 or TRBD2 (5 bases each). The CDR3 contains 15 residues. CDR1 SGHTA and CDR2 FQGNSA come from the germline V gene. V was pared by 0 bases and J by 2 bases, with 10 bases between. CDR3 sequence: CASSLALWGQETQYF. The CDR3 nucleotides are TGTGCCAGCAGCTTAGCGCTTTGGGGGCAAGAGACCCAGTACTTC.

The V and J genes are TRBV6-6 and TRBJ1-3, with D perhaps TRBD1 (5 bases). Trimming took off 0 bases at V and 3 bases at J, with 18 bases between the two ends. Germline V gene lookup returns CDR1 MNHNY and CDR2 SVGAGI (reference sequence). The CDR3 length is 18 residues. CDR3 DNA: TGTGCCAGCAGTTACTCCCTGGCTTGGGGGAAACTTGGAAACACCATATATTTT. Amino acid sequence: CASSYSLAWGKLGNTIYF.

CDR3 amino acids: CASSLVLYEQYF. The CDR3 DNA is TGTGCCAGCAGTTTAGTCCTGTACGAGCAGTACTTC. V usage is TRBV12-3 or TRBV12-4 and J usage is TRBJ2-7; D is undetermined. Trimming removed 1 base at V and 4 bases at J, with 5 bases between. The CDR3 contains 12 residues.

V and J are TRBV7-2 and TRBJ1-6, with D uncertain. There are 15 residues in the CDR3. V dropped 1 base and J dropped 7 bases, with 11 bases sitting between them. Germline assignment: CDR1 SGHTA and CDR2 FQGNSA. CDR3 in DNA: TGTGCCAGCAGCTTAGTTCCGGAGCTGAATTCACCCCTCCACTTT. Translation: CASSLVPELNSPLHF.

This sequence joins TRBV7-8 and TRBJ1-5, with D possibly being TRBD1 (5 bases). V was cut by 2 bases and J by 4 bases, with 12 bases left in between. The CDR3 consists of 15 residues. Germline CDR1 SGHVS, CDR2 FQNEAQ. CDR3 loop: CASSLKSGGNQPQHF. For the CDR3, the DNA is TGTGCCAGCAGCTTAAAGAGTGGGGGGAATCAGCCCCAGCATTTT.

This clonotype was counted between two and nine times. The chain uses TRBV6-2 or TRBV6-3 and TRBJ1-1, with 7 bases that match TRBD1. The germline V gene has CDR1 MNHEY and CDR2 SVGEGT. This CDR3 contains 16 residues. The ends lost 4 bases at V and 0 bases at J; junction bases unmatched: 8. The CDR3 coding sequence is TGTGCCAGCAGTTCCGTCTACAGGGGTTTGAACACTGAAGCTTTCTTT. The encoded protein is CASSSVYRGLNTEAFF.

The J gene is TRBJ2-3, the V gene TRBV6-1; D is unresolved. This CDR3 has 12 amino acids. Germline V CDR1 and CDR2: MNHNS, SASEGT. Between the trimmed V and J ends, which lost 8 bases and 2 bases, there was a span of 8 bases. This chain's CDR3 is CASGRYTDTQYF. The CDR3 nucleotides read TGTGCCAGCGGCAGATACACAGATACGCAGTATTTT.

The CDR3 nucleotides are TGTGCCAGCACCGGCAGGACTGATGAAAAACTGTTTTTT. Amino acids: CASTGRTDEKLFF. J is TRBJ1-4 and V is TRBV6-2 or TRBV6-3; D uncertain. CDR1 MNHEY and CDR2 SVGEGT come from the germline V gene. The CDR3 runs to 13 residues. V lost 7 bases and J lost 6, with 12 bases in between.